The clone carrying this T cell receptor beta chain was counted only a few times. This entry belongs to a study of T cells after yellow fever vaccination. TCRdb re-called the 5' RACE reads with MiXCR, one entry per CDR3 protein. The table includes more than 300,000 distinct CDR3 sequences, about 10% detected once. This CDR3 has 14 residues. Germline values: CDR1 DFQATT, CDR2 SNEGSKA (reference sequence). The V gene lost 7 bases and the J gene lost 0 bases, with 13 bases spanning the gap. This sample comprised CD4+ T cells sorted from PBMCs, obtained 45 days after the yellow fever booster vaccination. This clonotype was sampled from a man between 18 and 35 years old who received the YFV17D yellow fever vaccine. The chain is built from TRBV20-1 and TRBJ2-1; D is possibly TRBD1 (6 bases). The CDR3: CSGQERSSYNEQFF. The CDR3 coding sequence is TGCAGTGGACAGGAGCGCAGCTCCTACAATGAGCAGTTCTTC.